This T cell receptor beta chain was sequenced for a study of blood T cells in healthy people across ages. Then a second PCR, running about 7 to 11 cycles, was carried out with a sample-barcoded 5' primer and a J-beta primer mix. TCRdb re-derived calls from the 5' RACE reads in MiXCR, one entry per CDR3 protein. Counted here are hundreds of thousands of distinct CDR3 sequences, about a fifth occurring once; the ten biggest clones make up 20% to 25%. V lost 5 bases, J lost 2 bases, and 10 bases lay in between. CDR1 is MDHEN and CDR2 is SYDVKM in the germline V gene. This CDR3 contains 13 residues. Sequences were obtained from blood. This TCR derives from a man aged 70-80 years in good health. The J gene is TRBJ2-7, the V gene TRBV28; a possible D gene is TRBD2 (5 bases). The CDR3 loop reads CASSPGNPYEQYF. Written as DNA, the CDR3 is TGTGCCAGCAGTCCCGGGAACCCCTACGAGCAGTACTTC.